This section outlines one T cell receptor beta chain sequence together with its context. Only in-frame clones appear in the TCRdb table, and some are missing; sequencing was by immunoSEQ multiplex PCR. The data hold approximately 85,000 clones, with roughly 92% observed a single time. This sample was taken from a study of blood T cell repertoires in COVID-19. Study-wide background: Whether acute or convalescent, the COVID-19 samples came from the United States, Italy and Spain.

V was trimmed by 3 bases and J by 4 bases, leaving 10 bases between them. Per the germline V gene, CDR1 is SGHDN and CDR2 is FVKESK. CDR3 length: 15 amino acids. The origin of this receptor is a woman between 55 and 75 years old with active COVID-19. Sequencing was carried out using peripheral blood. The chain links TRBV14 to TRBJ1-6; tentatively, D is TRBD1 (6 bases). For the CDR3, the DNA is TGTGCCAGCAGCCAGTTACAGGGATATAATTCACCCCTCCACTTT. It yields the protein CASSQLQGYNSPLHF.